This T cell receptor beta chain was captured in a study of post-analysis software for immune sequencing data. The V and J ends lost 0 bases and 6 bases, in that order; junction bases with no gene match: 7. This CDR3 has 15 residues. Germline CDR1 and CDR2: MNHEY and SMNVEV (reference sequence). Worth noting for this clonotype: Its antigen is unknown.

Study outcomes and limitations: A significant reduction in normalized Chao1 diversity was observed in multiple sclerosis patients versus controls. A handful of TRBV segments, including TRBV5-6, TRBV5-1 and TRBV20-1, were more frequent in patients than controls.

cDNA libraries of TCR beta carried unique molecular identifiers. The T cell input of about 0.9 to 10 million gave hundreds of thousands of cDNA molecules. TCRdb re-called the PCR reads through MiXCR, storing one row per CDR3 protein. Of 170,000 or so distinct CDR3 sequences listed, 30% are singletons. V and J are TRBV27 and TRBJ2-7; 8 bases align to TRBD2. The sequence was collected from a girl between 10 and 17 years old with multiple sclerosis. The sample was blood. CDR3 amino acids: CASSLSSAGGCEQYF. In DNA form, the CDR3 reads TGTGCCAGCAGTTTATCTTCGGCGGGGGGCTGCGAGCAGTACTTC.